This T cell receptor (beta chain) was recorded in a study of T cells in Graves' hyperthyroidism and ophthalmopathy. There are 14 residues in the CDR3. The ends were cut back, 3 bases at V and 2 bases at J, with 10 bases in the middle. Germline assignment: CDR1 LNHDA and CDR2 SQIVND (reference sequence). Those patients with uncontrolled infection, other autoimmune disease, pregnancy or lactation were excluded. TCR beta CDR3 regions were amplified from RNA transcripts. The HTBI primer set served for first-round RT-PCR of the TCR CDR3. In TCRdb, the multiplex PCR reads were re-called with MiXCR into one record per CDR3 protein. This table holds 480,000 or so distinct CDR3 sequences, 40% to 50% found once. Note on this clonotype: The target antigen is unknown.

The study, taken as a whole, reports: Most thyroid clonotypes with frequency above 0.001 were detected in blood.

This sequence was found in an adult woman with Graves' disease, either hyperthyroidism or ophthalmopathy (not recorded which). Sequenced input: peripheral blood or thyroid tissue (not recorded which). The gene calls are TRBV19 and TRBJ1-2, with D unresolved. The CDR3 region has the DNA TGTGCCAGTAGTATCCTCCAGGCGAACTATGGCTACACCTTC. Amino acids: CASSILQANYGYTF.